This T cell receptor beta chain was profiled in a study of blood T cell repertoires in COVID-19. Study background: Acute and convalescent COVID-19 specimens originated in the United States, Italy and Spain. Sources were T cells, B-cell-depleted T cells, or PBMCs; the material itself was cDNA or gDNA.

As processed by the authors: Amplification of reference gene primers was used by the study to estimate nucleated cell counts. Only in-frame clones appear in the TCRdb table, and some are missing; sequencing was by immunoSEQ multiplex PCR. V and J calls and clone size are given by that table; D and trimming were obtained from the DNA. This sample yields under 250,000 clones, of which 65% to 90% are seen a single time; approximately 10% belongs to the top ten. The sequence came from a man aged 45-60 years with active or convalescent COVID-19. The sample taken for sequencing was peripheral blood.

The CDR3 spells CASSPRGGSVGEQYF. CDR3 coding DNA: TGTGCCAGCAGTCCCCGGGGAGGGTCTGTTGGGGAGCAGTACTTC. The rearrangement joins TRBV27 to TRBJ2-7, with TRBD2 matching over 7 bases. Trimming removed 5 bases from V and 7 bases from J; junction bases left unmatched: 14. Germline V gene sequence: CDR1 MNHEY, CDR2 SMNVEV (reference sequence). The CDR3 is made up of 15 amino acids.